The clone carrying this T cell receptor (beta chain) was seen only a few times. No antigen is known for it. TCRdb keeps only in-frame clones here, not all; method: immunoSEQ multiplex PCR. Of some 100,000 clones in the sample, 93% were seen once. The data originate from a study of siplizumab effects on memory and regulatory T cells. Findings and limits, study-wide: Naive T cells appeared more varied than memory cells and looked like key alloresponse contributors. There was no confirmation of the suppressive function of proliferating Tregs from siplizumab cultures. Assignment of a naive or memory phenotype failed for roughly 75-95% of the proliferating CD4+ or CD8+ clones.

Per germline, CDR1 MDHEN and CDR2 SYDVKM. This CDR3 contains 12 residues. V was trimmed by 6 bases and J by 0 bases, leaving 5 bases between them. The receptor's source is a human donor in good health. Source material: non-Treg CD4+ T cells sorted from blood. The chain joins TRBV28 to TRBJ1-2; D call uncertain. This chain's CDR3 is CASRASNYGYTF. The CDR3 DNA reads TGTGCCAGCAGGGCCTCTAACTATGGCTACACCTTC.